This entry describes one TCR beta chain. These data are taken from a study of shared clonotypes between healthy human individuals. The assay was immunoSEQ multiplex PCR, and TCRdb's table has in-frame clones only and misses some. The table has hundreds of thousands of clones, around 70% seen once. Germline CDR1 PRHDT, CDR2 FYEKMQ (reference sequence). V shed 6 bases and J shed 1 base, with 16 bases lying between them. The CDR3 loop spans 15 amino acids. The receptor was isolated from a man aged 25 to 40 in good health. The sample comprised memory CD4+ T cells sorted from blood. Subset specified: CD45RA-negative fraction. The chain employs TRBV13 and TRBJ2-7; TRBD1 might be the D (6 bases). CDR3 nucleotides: TGTGCCAGCAGGTCTAGGGGGACGGCTTCCTACGAGCAGTACTTC. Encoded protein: CASRSRGTASYEQYF.